This paragraph covers one T cell receptor (beta chain) sequence. Its antigen remains unidentified. The sample belongs to a study of OX40 agonist ivuxolimab in advanced cancers. Study as a whole: Prior anti-PD-1, anti-PD-L1 or anti-CTLA-4 therapy did not bar entry, and roughly 40% had some. Study-level points and caveats: The study observed clonal expansion of CD4+ and CD8+ blood T cells by week 6 at 0.1 to 3.0 mg/kg. Among some nonresponders, normalized T-cell clonal expansion was also low.

The table came from immunoSEQ multiplex PCR; TCRdb's copy has only in-frame clones and leaves some out. Among some 100,000 clones listed, approximately 84% were seen once. Researchers took blood at baseline, on cycle 4 day 1, and on cycle 7 day 1. V was pared by 4 bases and J by 9 bases, with 14 bases of the junction left unmatched. The CDR3 loop spans 16 amino acids. Germline V lookup: CDR1 SGHNT, CDR2 YYREEE (reference sequence). Here the sequenced sample was CD4+ or CD8+ T cells sorted from blood, taken in a trial of the OX40 agonist ivuxolimab. J is TRBJ2-1 and V is TRBV5-4, with TRBD2 identical over 9 bases. This TCR was sampled from an adult with an advanced solid tumor such as melanoma, head and neck, liver or kidney cancer. The CDR3: CASSLAEAGGGIEQFF. The CDR3 bases are TGTGCCAGCAGCCTCGCGGAAGCGGGAGGAGGGATTGAGCAGTTCTTC.